This T cell receptor (beta chain) stems from a study of cytomegalovirus exposure and HLA in healthy donors. About the research overall: Out of roughly 200 million T cells, an earlier analysis found 117 million unique TCR beta sequences in total. The Caucasian-associated ancestry cluster held around 76% of approximately 400 genotyped donors.

The ends lost 6 bases at V and 1 base at J; junction bases unmatched: 4. In germline, CDR1 is ENHRY, CDR2 SYGVKD. The CDR3 covers 14 residues. Whole-study findings and limits: Across donors, most TCRs were seen rarely, yet some public ones were widespread. TCR beta sequences numbering around 15,000 were associated with HLA alleles at 0.05 false discovery rate in a later analysis.

PCR was performed using 60 Vbeta and 13 Jbeta primers. Method: immunoSEQ multiplex PCR; TCRdb's copy keeps in-frame clones and lacks some. The table has fewer than 130,000 clones, 50% to 65% seen once. Remarks on this clone: No antigen is known for it.

The genes are TRBV10-3 and TRBJ1-1; 8 bases align to TRBD1. The sample taken for sequencing was PBMCs. This TCR derives from a young man in good health and CMV-seropositive. The CDR3 sequence: CAIRWDRRNTEAFF. The CDR3 DNA reads TGTGCCATCAGATGGGACAGGAGGAACACTGAAGCTTTCTTT.